Below, 6 T cell receptor beta chains from the same sample are listed, as sequenced in a study of blood T cells in healthy people across ages. PCR was performed a second time for about 6 to 12 cycles using a sample-barcoded 5' primer and a J-beta primer mix. Each CDR3 protein gets one entry after TCRdb re-called the 5' RACE reads with MiXCR. The table includes 2 million or so distinct CDR3 sequences, around 50% detected once. Sequenced input: blood. The source is a woman aged 40 to 55 in good health.

This clonotype was counted a few times. CDR3 protein: CASRHRGETQYF. The CDR3 DNA sequence: TGCGCCAGCAGGCACAGGGGTGAGACGCAGTATTTT. This chain links TRBV5-1 with TRBJ2-3, with 7 bases that match TRBD1. The V and J ends lost 5 bases and 9 bases, in that order; junction bases with no gene match: 6. The CDR3 runs 12 residues. The V gene's germline CDR1 is SGHRS and CDR2 YFSETQ.

V gene TRBV12-3 or TRBV12-4 combines with J gene TRBJ2-1, with D maybe TRBD2 (6 bases). The CDR3 totals 16 residues. V was clipped by 3 bases and J by 0 bases, with 12 bases between them. The CDR3 loop is CASSLFGGVSYNEQFF. The CDR3, as DNA: TGTGCCAGCAGTTTGTTCGGCGGGGTCTCCTACAATGAGCAGTTCTTC.

The chain links TRBV3-1 to TRBJ2-5, with unresolved D. Germline V gene lookup returns CDR1 LGHDT and CDR2 YNNKEL (reference sequence). The CDR3 is made up of 12 amino acids. Trimming removed 6 bases at V and 3 bases at J, with 8 bases between. This chain's CDR3 is CASSVFEETQYF. CDR3 nucleotides: TGTGCCAGCAGTGTTTTTGAAGAGACCCAGTACTTC.

This sequence joins TRBV6-2 or TRBV6-3 and TRBJ2-7; no clear D gene. The CDR3 has 15 amino acids. The V and J ends lost 0 bases and 1 base respectively, with 10 bases between them. CDR1 and CDR2 from the germline V gene are MNHEY and SVGEGT. CDR3 region: CASSYSLLRSYEQYF. CDR3 nucleotides: TGTGCCAGCAGTTACTCCCTCCTGCGATCCTACGAGCAGTACTTC.

This clonotype was found a few times. The chain uses TRBV29-1 and TRBJ2-3; D is possibly TRBD1 (6 bases). Trimming took off 4 bases at V and 0 bases at J, with 11 bases between the two ends. There are 14 residues in the CDR3. Germline V lookup: CDR1 SQVTM, CDR2 ANQGSEA. This chain's CDR3 is CSVVGHMSTDTQYF. The CDR3 DNA sequence: TGCAGCGTTGTGGGACATATGAGCACAGATACGCAGTATTTT.

The chain joins TRBV9 to TRBJ2-1, with D perhaps matching TRBD1 (5 bases). Germline V CDR1 and CDR2: SGDLS, YYNGEE. The CDR3 contains 13 residues. V dropped 3 bases and J dropped 8 bases, with 12 bases sitting between them. This CDR3 is CASSDRSGYEQFF. The DNA of the CDR3 is TGTGCCAGCAGCGATCGGTCAGGGTATGAGCAGTTCTTC. Together with reference TRBV9 and TRBJ2-1, the CDR3 gives the full variable domain: DSGVTQTPKHLITATGQRVTLRCSPRSGDLSVYWYQQSLDQGLQFLIQYYNGEERAKGNILERFSAQQFPDLHSELNLSSLELGDSALYFCASSDRSGYEQFFGPGTRLTVL.